This entry features one T cell receptor (beta chain) sequence. V was cut by 6 bases and J by 4 bases, with 9 bases left in between. The CDR3 runs 13 residues. Germline-derived CDR1 and CDR2 are KGHDR and SFDVKD. Generated by immunoSEQ multiplex PCR, the TCRdb table keeps only in-frame clones and is missing some. The repertoire consists of approximately 150,000 clones, with more than 70% occurring once and the leading ten covering approximately 3%. The data were obtained in a study of T cell responses to AZD1222 COVID-19 vaccine. The sequencing used peripheral blood, collected on day 0 of AZD1222 vaccination. This chain connects TRBV24-1 to TRBJ1-3, with unresolved D. The clonotype originates from an adult in good health. CDR3 in amino acids: CATSQAAGNTIYF. CDR3 sequence (DNA): TGTGCCACCAGTCAAGCCGCGGGAAACACCATATATTTT.